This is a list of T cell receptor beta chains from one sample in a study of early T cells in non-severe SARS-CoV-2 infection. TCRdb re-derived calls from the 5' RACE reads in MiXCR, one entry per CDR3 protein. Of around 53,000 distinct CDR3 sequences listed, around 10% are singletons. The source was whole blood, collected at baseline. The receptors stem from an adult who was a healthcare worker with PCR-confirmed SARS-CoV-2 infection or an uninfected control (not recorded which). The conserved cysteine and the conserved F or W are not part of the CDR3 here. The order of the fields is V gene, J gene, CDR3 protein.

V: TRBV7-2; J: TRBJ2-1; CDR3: ASSLGGTGSGREQF
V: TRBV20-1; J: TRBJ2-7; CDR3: SARASSGAAFYEQY
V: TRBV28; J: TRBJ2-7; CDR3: ASSRGDSYEQY
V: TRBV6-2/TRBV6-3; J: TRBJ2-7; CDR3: ASTYGGRAGEQY
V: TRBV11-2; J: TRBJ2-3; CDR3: ASSTREATDTQY
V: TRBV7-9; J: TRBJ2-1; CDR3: ASSPDLGLSYNEQF
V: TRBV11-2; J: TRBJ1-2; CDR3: ASSLEHAPTKDGYT
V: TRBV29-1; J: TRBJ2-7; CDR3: SVAGLEGGVRY
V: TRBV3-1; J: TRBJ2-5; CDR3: ASRRQGSEETQY
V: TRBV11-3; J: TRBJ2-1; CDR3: ASSLGLTQGPFNEQF